The rows below give T cell receptor beta chains drawn from one sample of a study of blood T cell repertoires in COVID-19. The table came from immunoSEQ multiplex PCR; TCRdb's copy has only in-frame clones and leaves some out. The sample lists around 470,000 clones, 75% to 90% occurring once. Sequencing used peripheral blood. These receptors were collected from a man between 18 and 29 years old with COVID-19, enrolled during active disease. Both conserved end residues are part of each CDR3. The D gene is left open where the match is weak. A row's size may be missing; if present it is once, few, many or a size class.

D gene	V gene	clone size	J gene	CDR3 DNA	CDR3 protein
NA	TRBV5-4	once	TRBJ2-1	TGTGCCAGCACCCCGTCTTTACAGAACGGTGAGCAGTTCTTC	CASTPSLQNGEQFF
NA	TRBV27	NA	TRBJ2-6	TGTGCCAGCAGTTTAGGGGGCGCTTCTGGGGCCAACGTCCTGACTTTC	CASSLGGASGANVLTF
NA	TRBV10-2	NA	TRBJ2-7	TGCGCCAGCAGTGAGGTGGCTTACGAGCAGTACTTC	CASSEVAYEQYF
TRBD1	TRBV11-1	NA	TRBJ1-2	TGTGCCAGCAGCTCCACCGGGACAGGGGATGGCTACACCTTC	CASSSTGTGDGYTF
NA	TRBV18	NA	TRBJ2-2	TGTGCCAGCTCACCTCGGGAGCCCCCAACCGGGGAGCTGTTTTTT	CASSPREPPTGELFF
TRBD1	TRBV11-2	NA	TRBJ2-5	TGTGCCAGCAGCTTAGCGCCGCGCCCCGGGACAGGAGACCAAGAGACCCAGTACTTC	CASSLAPRPGTGDQETQYF
TRBD1	TRBV6-6	NA	TRBJ2-3	TGTGCCAGCAGTTACGGGACAGCAAGCACAGATACGCAGTATTTT	CASSYGTASTDTQYF
TRBD1	TRBV25-1	once	TRBJ1-1	TGTGCCAGCCGGGACAGGGGCACTGAAGCTTTCTTT	CASRDRGTEAFF
TRBD1	TRBV5-1	NA	TRBJ2-7	TGCGCCAGCAGCTTGGGGACAGGGAAGTACGAGCAGTACTTC	CASSLGTGKYEQYF
NA	TRBV3-1/TRBV3-2	many	TRBJ1-2	TGTGCCAGCAGCCAAGCGGCTAACTATGGCTACACCTTC	CASSQAANYGYTF
NA	TRBV4-2	few	TRBJ2-2	TGTGCCAGCAGCCAAGACTACACCGGGGAGCTGTTTTTT	CASSQDYTGELFF
NA	TRBV19	NA	TRBJ1-1	TGTGCCAGTAGAGTTGGAGGAGGGACTGAAGCTTTCTTT	CASRVGGGTEAFF
NA	TRBV6-1	NA	TRBJ2-1	TGTGCCAGCAGTGAGGTCAGGGGCAATGAGCAGTTCTTC	CASSEVRGNEQFF
TRBD2	TRBV18	NA	TRBJ2-3	TGTGCCAGCTCCATGACGGGGGGTTCAGATACGCAGTATTTT	CASSMTGGSDTQYF
NA	TRBV27	once	TRBJ2-3	TGTGCCAGCAGTTTAGGTAACAGGGCGATAGATACGCAGTATTTT	CASSLGNRAIDTQYF
NA	TRBV19	NA	TRBJ2-7	TGTGCCAGTAGTATGCCGGACAACTCCTACGAGCAGTACTTC	CASSMPDNSYEQYF
NA	TRBV9	NA	TRBJ2-2	TGTGCCAGCAGCGTTATGAACACCGGGGAGCTGTTTTTT	CASSVMNTGELFF
NA	TRBV5-6	NA	TRBJ2-7	TGTGCCAGCAGCTTGCCGGGGAACTCCTACGAGCAGTACTTC	CASSLPGNSYEQYF
NA	TRBV6-5	NA	TRBJ2-1	TGTGCCAGCAGGGATAGCGCTGGTGAGCAGTTCTTC	CASRDSAGEQFF
NA	TRBV6-1	few	TRBJ2-1	TGTGCCAGCAGTGAAGCTCCCAGGGGAGGGAATGAGCAGTTCTTC	CASSEAPRGGNEQFF
NA	TRBV6-5	NA	TRBJ2-7	TGTGCCAGCACGGATGAGGGAAAGCAGTACTTC	CASTDEGKQYF
NA	TRBV4-1	few	TRBJ1-4	TGCGCCAGCAGCCAAGGAATGACACTCGGAGGGGCAACTAATGAAAAACTGTTTTTT	CASSQGMTLGGATNEKLFF
TRBD2	TRBV29-1	once	TRBJ2-7	TGCAGCGTTTTAGTCCGACTAGCGGGAGATAGGCAGTACTTC	CSVLVRLAGDRQYF
TRBD2	TRBV7-6	NA	TRBJ2-1	TGTGCCAGCAGCTTACGATGGACTAGCGGCCTGGGGGAGCAGTTCTTC	CASSLRWTSGLGEQFF
NA	TRBV5-4	NA	TRBJ2-5	TGTGCCAGCAGCAGAGGTCGGGGTGTGGAAGAGACCCAGTACTTC	CASSRGRGVEETQYF
NA	TRBV6-5	once	TRBJ2-7	TGTGCCACCAACTCCTACGAGCAGTACTTC	CATNSYEQYF
TRBD2	TRBV19	NA	TRBJ2-3	TGTGCCAGTAGTATGCTCGCGGGAGGGGCAGATACGCAGTATTTT	CASSMLAGGADTQYF
TRBD1	TRBV27	NA	TRBJ2-7	TGTGCCAGCAGGTACAGGGGCCGCCTAGGCGAGCAGTACTTC	CASRYRGRLGEQYF
NA	TRBV5-1	NA	TRBJ2-3	TGCGCCAGCAGCTTGGGGGTAGCAGCAGATACGCAGTATTTT	CASSLGVAADTQYF
TRBD2	TRBV7-8	NA	TRBJ2-7	TGTGCCAGCAGCGATAGACTAGCGGGGGGGAAATTTTCGTACGAGCAGTACTTC	CASSDRLAGGKFSYEQYF
NA	TRBV7-9	NA	TRBJ1-6	TGTGCCAGCAGCTTGAATCAGGGATACACACCCCTCCACTTT	CASSLNQGYTPLHF
TRBD1	TRBV10-3	NA	TRBJ2-3	TGTGCCATCTCCGGGACAGAGACAGATACGCAGTATTTT	CAISGTETDTQYF
NA	TRBV6-6	NA	TRBJ2-5	TGTGCCAGCAGTCTTGGATTAGGGGGATACCAAGAGACCCAGTACTTC	CASSLGLGGYQETQYF
TRBD2	TRBV6-2/TRBV6-3	NA	TRBJ2-1	TGTGCCAGCAGTGATACCGGGACTAGCGGGAGTAGGAATGAGCAGTTCTTC	CASSDTGTSGSRNEQFF
TRBD1	TRBV27	NA	TRBJ1-5	TGTGCCAGCCGCGATCGACAGGGCAGTCAGCCCCAGCATTTT	CASRDRQGSQPQHF
NA	TRBV4-2	NA	TRBJ1-5	TGTGCCAGCAGCCAAGTATCTCAGGGTGACCAGCCCCAGCATTTT	CASSQVSQGDQPQHF
NA	TRBV19	NA	TRBJ2-2	TGTGCCAGTACCCCCTCCCGGAGGGGGGAGCTGTTTTTT	CASTPSRRGELFF
NA	TRBV24-1	once	TRBJ1-1	TGTGCCACCAGTGATTCAACAACGGGCACTGAAGCTTTCTTT	CATSDSTTGTEAFF
NA	TRBV2	NA	TRBJ1-1	TGTGCCAGTGGGGCGGGGGTGAACACTGAAGCTTTCTTT	CASGAGVNTEAFF
TRBD1	TRBV5-1	NA	TRBJ1-4	TGCGCCAGCAGCTCGACCGGGACAGAGAATGAAAAACTGTTTTTT	CASSSTGTENEKLFF